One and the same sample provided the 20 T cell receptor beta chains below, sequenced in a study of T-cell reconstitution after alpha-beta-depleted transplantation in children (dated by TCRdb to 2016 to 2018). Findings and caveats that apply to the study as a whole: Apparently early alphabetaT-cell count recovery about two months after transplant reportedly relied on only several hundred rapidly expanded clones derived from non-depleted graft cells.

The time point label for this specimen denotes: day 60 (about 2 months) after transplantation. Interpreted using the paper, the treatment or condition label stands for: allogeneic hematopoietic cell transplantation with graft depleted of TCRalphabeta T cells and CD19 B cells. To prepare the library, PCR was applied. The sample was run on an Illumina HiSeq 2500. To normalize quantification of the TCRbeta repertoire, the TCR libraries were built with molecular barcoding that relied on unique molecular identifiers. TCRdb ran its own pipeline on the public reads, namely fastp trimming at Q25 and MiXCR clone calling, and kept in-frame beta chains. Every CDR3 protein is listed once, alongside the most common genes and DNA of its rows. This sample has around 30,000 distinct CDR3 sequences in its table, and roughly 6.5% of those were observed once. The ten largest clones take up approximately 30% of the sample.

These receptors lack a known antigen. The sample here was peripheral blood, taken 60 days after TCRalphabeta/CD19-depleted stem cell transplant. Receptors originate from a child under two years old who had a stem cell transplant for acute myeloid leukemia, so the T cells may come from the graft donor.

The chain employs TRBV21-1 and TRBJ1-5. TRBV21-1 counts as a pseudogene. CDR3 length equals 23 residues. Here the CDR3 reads CASSTRTGQSAGIRGDLDQPQHF. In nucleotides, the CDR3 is TGTGCCAGCAGCACCCGAACGGGGCAGAGCGCGGGAATTAGAGGGGACCTCGATCAGCCCCAGCATTTT.

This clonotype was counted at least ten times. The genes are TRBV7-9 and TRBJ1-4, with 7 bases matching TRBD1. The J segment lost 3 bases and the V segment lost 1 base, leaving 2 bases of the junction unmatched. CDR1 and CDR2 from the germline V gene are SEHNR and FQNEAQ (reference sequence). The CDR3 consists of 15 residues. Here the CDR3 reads CASSLEDRANEKLFF. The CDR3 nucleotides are TGTGCCAGCAGCTTAGAAGACAGGGCTAATGAAAAACTGTTTTTT.

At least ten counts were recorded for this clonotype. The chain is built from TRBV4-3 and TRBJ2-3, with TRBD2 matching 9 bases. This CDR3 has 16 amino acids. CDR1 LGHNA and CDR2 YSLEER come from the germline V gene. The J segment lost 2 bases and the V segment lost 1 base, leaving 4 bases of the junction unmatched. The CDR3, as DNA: TGCGCCAGCAGCCAAGGAGGCGGGGGGGACACAGATACGCAGTATTTT. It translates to CASSQGGGGDTDTQYF.

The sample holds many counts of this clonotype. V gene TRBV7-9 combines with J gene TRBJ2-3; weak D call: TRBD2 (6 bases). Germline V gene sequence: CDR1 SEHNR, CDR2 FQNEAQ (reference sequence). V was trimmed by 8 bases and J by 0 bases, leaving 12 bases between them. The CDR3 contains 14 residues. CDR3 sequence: CASGGTLSTDTQYF. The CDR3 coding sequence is TGTGCCAGCGGGGGGACCCTGAGCACAGATACGCAGTATTTT.

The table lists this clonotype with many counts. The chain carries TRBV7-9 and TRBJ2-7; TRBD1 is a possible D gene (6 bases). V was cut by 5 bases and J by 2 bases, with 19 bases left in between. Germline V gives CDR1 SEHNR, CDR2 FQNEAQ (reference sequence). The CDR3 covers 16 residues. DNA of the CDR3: TGTGCCAGCAGCACTCACAGGGAAGGAAGGACCTACGAGCAGTACTTC. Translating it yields CASSTHREGRTYEQYF.

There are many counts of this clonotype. CDR3 DNA sequence: TGTGCCAGCACCGCCCGGAGGACTGAAGCTTTCTTT. As protein: CASTARRTEAFF. The chain has TRBV12-3 or TRBV12-4 and TRBJ1-1; D ambiguous. V was cut by 7 bases and J by 5 bases, with 11 bases left in between. There are 12 residues in the CDR3.

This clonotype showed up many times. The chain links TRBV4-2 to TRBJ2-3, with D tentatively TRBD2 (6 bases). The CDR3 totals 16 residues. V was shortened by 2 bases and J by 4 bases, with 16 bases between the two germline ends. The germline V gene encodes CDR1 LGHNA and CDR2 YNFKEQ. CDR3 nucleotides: TGTGCCAGCAGCCAACCCCATTCGGGAGCGGCAGATACGCAGTATTTT. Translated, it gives CASSQPHSGAADTQYF.

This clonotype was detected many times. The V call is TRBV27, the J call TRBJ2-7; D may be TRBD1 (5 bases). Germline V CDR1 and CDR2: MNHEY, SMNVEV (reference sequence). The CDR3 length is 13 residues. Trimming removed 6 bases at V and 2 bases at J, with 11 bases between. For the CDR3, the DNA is TGTGCCAGCAGGACAGATACCGCCTACGAGCAGTACTTC. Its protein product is CASRTDTAYEQYF.

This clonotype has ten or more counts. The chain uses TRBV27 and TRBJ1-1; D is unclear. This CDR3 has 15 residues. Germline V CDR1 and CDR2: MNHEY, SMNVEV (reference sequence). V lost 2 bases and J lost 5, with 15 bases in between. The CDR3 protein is CASSLRAGLTTEAFF. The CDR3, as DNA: TGTGCCAGCAGTTTAAGGGCGGGTTTAACAACTGAAGCTTTCTTT.

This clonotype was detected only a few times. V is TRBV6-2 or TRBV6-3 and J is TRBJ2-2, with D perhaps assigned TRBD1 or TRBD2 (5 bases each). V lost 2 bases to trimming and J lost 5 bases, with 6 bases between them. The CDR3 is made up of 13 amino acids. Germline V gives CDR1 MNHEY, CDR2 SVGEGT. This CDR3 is CASSYGGTGELFF. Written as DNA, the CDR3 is TGTGCCAGCAGTTACGGGGGAACCGGGGAGCTGTTTTTT.

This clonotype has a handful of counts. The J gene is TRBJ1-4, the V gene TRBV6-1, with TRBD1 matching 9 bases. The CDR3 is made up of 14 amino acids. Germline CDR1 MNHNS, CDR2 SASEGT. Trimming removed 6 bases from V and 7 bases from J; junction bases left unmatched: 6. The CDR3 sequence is CASSPGTGPEKLFF. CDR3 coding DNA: TGTGCCAGCAGCCCCGGGACAGGGCCTGAAAAACTGTTTTTT.

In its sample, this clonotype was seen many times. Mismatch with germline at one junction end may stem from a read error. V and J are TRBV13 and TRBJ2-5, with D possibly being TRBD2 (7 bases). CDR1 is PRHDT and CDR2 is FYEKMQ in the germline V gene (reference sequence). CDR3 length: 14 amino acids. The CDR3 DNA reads TGTGCCAGCAGCTTAGAGACAGAGGGGGGGACCAAGTACTTC. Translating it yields CASSLETEGGTKYF.

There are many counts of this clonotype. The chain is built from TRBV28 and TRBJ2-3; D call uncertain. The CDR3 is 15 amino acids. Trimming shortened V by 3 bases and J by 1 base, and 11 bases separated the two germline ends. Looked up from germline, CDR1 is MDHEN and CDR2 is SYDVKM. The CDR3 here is CASSFTIEGTDTQYF. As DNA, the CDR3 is TGTGCCAGCAGTTTTACGATCGAGGGCACAGATACGCAGTATTTT.

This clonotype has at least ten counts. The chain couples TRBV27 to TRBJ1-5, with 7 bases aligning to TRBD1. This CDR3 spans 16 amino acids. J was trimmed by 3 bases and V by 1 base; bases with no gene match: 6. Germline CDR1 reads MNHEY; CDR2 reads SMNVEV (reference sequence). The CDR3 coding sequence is TGTGCCAGCAGTTTATTTGGGGACAGCTACAATCAGCCCCAGCATTTT. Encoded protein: CASSLFGDSYNQPQHF.

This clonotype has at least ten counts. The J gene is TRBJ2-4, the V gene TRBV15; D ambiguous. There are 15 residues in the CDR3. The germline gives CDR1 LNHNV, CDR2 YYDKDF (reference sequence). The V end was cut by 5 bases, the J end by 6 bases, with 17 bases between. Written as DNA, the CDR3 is TGTGCCACCAGCGGACCCGGAGCAGCGTCAAACATTCAGTACTTC. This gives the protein CATSGPGAASNIQYF.

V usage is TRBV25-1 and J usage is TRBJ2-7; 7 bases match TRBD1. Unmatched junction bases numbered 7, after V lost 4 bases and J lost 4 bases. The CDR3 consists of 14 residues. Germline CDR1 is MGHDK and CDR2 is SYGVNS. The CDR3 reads CASSGGDRIYEQYF. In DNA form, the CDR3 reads TGTGCCAGCAGTGGAGGGGACAGAATATACGAGCAGTACTTC.

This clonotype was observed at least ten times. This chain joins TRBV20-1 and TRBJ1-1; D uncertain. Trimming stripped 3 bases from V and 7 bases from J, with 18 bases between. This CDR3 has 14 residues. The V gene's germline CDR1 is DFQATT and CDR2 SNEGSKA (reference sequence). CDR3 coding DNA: TGCAGTGCTAGCCCCACGGGGATTCGGGGTGAAGCTTTCTTT. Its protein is CSASPTGIRGEAFF.

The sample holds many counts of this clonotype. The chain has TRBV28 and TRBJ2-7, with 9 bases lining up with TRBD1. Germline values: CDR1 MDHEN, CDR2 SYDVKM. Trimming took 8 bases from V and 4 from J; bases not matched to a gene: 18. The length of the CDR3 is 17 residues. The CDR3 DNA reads TGTGCCAGCTGGGCAGCCAACAGGGGGCGAGGTGGGTACGAGCAGTACTTC. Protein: CASWAANRGRGGYEQYF.

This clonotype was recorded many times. CDR3 bases: TGTGCCAGCAGCCCAGGGGGCTGGTACCAAGAGACCCAGTACTTC. It translates to CASSPGGWYQETQYF. The rearrangement joins TRBV7-9 to TRBJ2-5; the match to TRBD1 covers 8 bases. Looked up from germline, CDR1 is SEHNR and CDR2 is FQNEAQ (reference sequence). Trimming cost V 5 bases and J 0 bases; bases outside gene matches: 5. CDR3 length: 15 residues.

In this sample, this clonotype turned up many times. The CDR3 bases are TGTGCCAGCAGCTACGGGGTCGCCTACGAGCAGTACTTC. Encoded protein: CASSYGVAYEQYF. The chain combines TRBV7-2 with TRBJ2-7; possibly TRBD2 for D (5 bases). Germline V lookup: CDR1 SGHTA, CDR2 FQGNSA. Trimming stripped 4 bases from V and 2 bases from J, with 9 bases between. The CDR3 loop spans 13 amino acids.